The 10 T cell receptor beta chains below were found in one sample sequenced in a study of T cells of healthy individuals. TCRdb reprocessed the 5' RACE reads with MiXCR, giving one entry per CDR3 protein. This table holds about 82,000 distinct CDR3 sequences, roughly 5% found once. These receptors came from a female donor in good health.

This clonotype was recorded a few times. The chain employs TRBV30 and TRBJ1-1; TRBD1 agrees at 8 bases. The CDR3 runs to 15 residues. The junction had 14 bases not matched to a gene; V was cut back by 0 bases and J by 11 bases. Germline V gene sequence: CDR1 GTSNPN, CDR2 SVGIG (reference sequence). The CDR3 region has the DNA TGTGCCTGGAGTGTAAATGGCCAGGGGGCGTTGGGCGCTTTCTTT. As protein: CAWSVNGQGALGAFF.

This clonotype was observed at least ten times. The CDR3 DNA follows: TGTGCCAGCAGCTCCAGCTACGCGAACACCGGGGAGCTGTTTTTT. It yields the protein CASSSSYANTGELFF. The chain uses TRBV5-4 and TRBJ2-2, with D unresolved. The V gene's germline CDR1 is SGHNT and CDR2 YYREEE (reference sequence). V lost 3 bases and J lost 0, with 9 bases in between. The CDR3 is made up of 15 amino acids.

In its sample, this clonotype was seen many times. The chain has TRBV20-1 and TRBJ1-1; no clear D gene. CDR3 length equals 12 residues. Per the germline V gene, CDR1 is DFQATT and CDR2 is SNEGSKA (reference sequence). Trimming shortened V by 2 bases and J by 0 bases, and 4 bases separated the two germline ends. The CDR3: CSARSLNTEAFF. Written as DNA, the CDR3 is TGCAGTGCTAGAAGCCTGAACACTGAAGCTTTCTTT.

V is TRBV20-1 and J is TRBJ1-5; D remains unclear. Germline V lookup: CDR1 DFQATT, CDR2 SNEGSKA (reference sequence). CDR3 size: 15 residues. The germline V and J ends were trimmed by 5 bases and 0 bases, with 14 bases remaining between them. The chain's CDR3 is CSAPKTDHSNQPQHF. DNA for the CDR3: TGCAGTGCTCCTAAAACGGACCATAGCAATCAGCCCCAGCATTTT.

This clonotype has a handful of counts. J is TRBJ2-5 and V is TRBV5-6; 8 bases align to TRBD1. CDR1 SGHDT and CDR2 YYEEEE come from the germline V gene. J gave up 4 bases and V 3 bases, and 5 bases lay outside the gene matches. This CDR3 spans 14 amino acids. The CDR3 nucleotides are TGTGCCAGCAGCTCTATTACAGGGGGAGAGACCCAGTACTTC. Translating gives CASSSITGGETQYF.

This chain uses TRBV10-2 with TRBJ1-3; D unresolved. Trimming left V 2 bases short and J 4 bases short, with 0 bases between. Germline V gene lookup returns CDR1 WSHSY and CDR2 SAAADI. The CDR3 is made up of 11 amino acids. The DNA for the CDR3 is TGCGCCAGCAGTGAGGGAAACACCATATATTTT. As protein: CASSEGNTIYF.

This clonotype was counted many times. A read error may account for a junction end that differs from germline. The V gene is TRBV7-7, the J gene TRBJ2-1; 8 positions agree with TRBD1. CDR1 and CDR2 from the germline V gene are SSHAT and FNYEAQ (reference sequence). This CDR3 contains 14 residues. CDR3 DNA sequence: TGTGCTAGCAGCTTAGGGACAGGAAACAATGAGCAGTTCTTC. It encodes CASSLGTGNNEQFF.

The chain combines TRBV3-1 with TRBJ1-1, with TRBD1 as a possible D gene (5 bases). Germline-derived CDR1 and CDR2 are LGHDT and YNNKEL (reference sequence). The V gene lost 2 bases and the J gene lost 4 bases, with 14 bases spanning the gap. This CDR3 is 15 amino acids long. The CDR3 loop is CASSQTRDHVTEAFF. Written as DNA, the CDR3 is TGTGCCAGCAGCCAAACCAGGGACCATGTCACTGAAGCTTTCTTT.

This clonotype was observed many times. V and J are TRBV15 and TRBJ2-4, with a possible D match to TRBD1 (6 bases). Germline CDR1 and CDR2: LNHNV and YYDKDF (reference sequence). Trimming took off 0 bases at V and 0 bases at J, with 15 bases between the two ends. The CDR3 has 18 amino acids. The CDR3 sequence: CATSRDLYGQIAKNIQYF. The CDR3 nucleotides read TGTGCCACCAGCAGAGATCTTTACGGACAGATAGCCAAAAACATTCAGTACTTC.

The V and J genes are TRBV11-2 and TRBJ2-3; 12 nucleotides match TRBD2. CDR1 SGHAT and CDR2 FQNNGV come from the germline V gene. The CDR3 is made up of 15 amino acids. V shed 3 bases and J 5 bases; nucleotides not matched to a gene: 3. CDR3 bases: TGTGCCAGCAGCTTGACTAGCGGGAGTGAAGATACGCAGTATTTT. Protein sequence: CASSLTSGSEDTQYF.